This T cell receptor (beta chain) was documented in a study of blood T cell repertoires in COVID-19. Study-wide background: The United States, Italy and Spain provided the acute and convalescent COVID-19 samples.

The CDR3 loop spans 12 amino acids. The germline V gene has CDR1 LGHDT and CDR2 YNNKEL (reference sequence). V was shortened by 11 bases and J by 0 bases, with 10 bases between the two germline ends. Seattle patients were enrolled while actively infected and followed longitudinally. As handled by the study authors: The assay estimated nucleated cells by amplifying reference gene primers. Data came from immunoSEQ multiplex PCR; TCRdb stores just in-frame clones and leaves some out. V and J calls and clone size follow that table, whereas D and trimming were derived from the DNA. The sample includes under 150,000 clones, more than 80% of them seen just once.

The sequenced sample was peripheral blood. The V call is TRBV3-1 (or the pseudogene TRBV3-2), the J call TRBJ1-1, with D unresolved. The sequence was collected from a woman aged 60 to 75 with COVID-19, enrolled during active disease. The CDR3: CAAKALNTEAFF. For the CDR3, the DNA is TGTGCCGCAAAAGCCTTGAACACTGAAGCTTTCTTT.